This TCR beta chain was profiled in a study of T cell responses to AZD1222 COVID-19 vaccine. Turning to the study itself: Researchers grouped second doses given at about 4 or about 12 weeks into one pool.

Overall study results and limits: The number of AZD1222 recipients seropositive at baseline was only five to seven. Along spike, vaccine-associated CD4 TCRs were found throughout, with dominance at 160-218 and 743-854. White British ancestry dominated among donors, who included more females, and clonal diversity was possibly underestimated.

J gave up 7 bases and V 2 bases, and 15 bases lay outside the gene matches. The V gene's germline CDR1 is SGHNT and CDR2 YYREEE (reference sequence). This CDR3 is 18 amino acids long. Data came from immunoSEQ multiplex PCR; TCRdb stores just in-frame clones and leaves some out. The sample lists about 160,000 clones, approximately 91% occurring once. Concerning this clone itself: Its antigen is still unknown.

The V call is TRBV5-4, the J call TRBJ2-1; 10 bases fit TRBD2. This receptor was identified in an adult in good health. Sample: peripheral blood, taken on day 0 of AZD1222 vaccination. The CDR3 region is CASSFGQGPGLALNEQFF. The CDR3 DNA reads TGTGCCAGCAGCTTCGGCCAAGGACCGGGACTAGCGCTTAATGAGCAGTTCTTC.